This TCR beta chain was profiled in a study of cytomegalovirus exposure and HLA in healthy donors (dated by TCRdb to the late 2010s). Broadly, across the study: The 666 repertoires of the first cohort and the 110 or so validation repertoires were produced on the same platform, according to a later analysis. The study aimed to test whether signatures of past pathogen exposure could be identified by cataloging public T cell receptors. Besides the first cohort of approximately 670 subjects, a separate validation cohort made up of over 100 different subjects was used. High-throughput TCR immunosequencing, statistical association of individual TCRs with disease status, and machine learning were combined to predict cytomegalovirus infection status. General findings and caveats noted by the study authors: In the study, about 150 TCR beta chains were listed as associated with cytomegalovirus. A later analysis lacked HLA typing for the validation cohort, so it scored co-occurrence in that cohort across all 120 or so repertoires. The classifier was reported to diagnose cytomegalovirus status with high specificity and sensitivity in both the original cohort and the validation cohort. Most TCR sequences were observed very rarely across donors, whereas some public TCRs were present in many individuals. A few of the identified cytomegalovirus-associated TCR beta chains were confirmed in vitro to be specific for cytomegalovirus antigens. It was suggested by the authors that the approach could potentially be generalized to other disease states and immunological phenotypes. Subsequent analysis determined that TCRs grouped into clusters in the first cohort also showed a tendency toward co-occurrence across the 120 or so validation repertoires, and approximately 94% of cluster scores exceeded 0.

Libraries were built with the immunoSEQ multiplex PCR assay. Per the original workflow: A statistical classification framework was built to diagnose cytomegalovirus status from the catalog of TCR beta chain sequences. In its TCRdb copy, this immuneACCESS table keeps in-frame sequences only and misses some clones. Where compared with another copy, unresolved V genes explain less than half of these, and the others have no known cause. D and trimming come from the DNA, and the V and J calls and clone size come from that table. Present in this sample are about 220,000 clones, just under 90% of which were seen just once. About 2.5% of the sample rests with the top ten. V is reduced by 0 bases and J by 5 bases, leaving a spacing of 14 bases between them. The CDR3 runs 15 amino acids, cysteine and phenylalanine included. The kept DNA is CDR3 alone, 45 bases in frame from the first base. CDR1 and CDR2 were assigned from the germline V gene (reference sequence) as SGHNT and YYREEE.

Donors formed part of the validation cohort, which comprised about 120 subjects and was distinct from the first cohort of under 850 subjects. Relative to its sample, this clone is medium-sized (0.01 to 0.1%). Its antigen target is currently unknown. Base-call qualities are not available, and no considerably larger clone is one nucleotide away. The clonotype was recovered from a man between 18 and 29 years old in good health and CMV-seronegative. Sequences were obtained from PBMCs. The chain was built from TRBV5-4 and TRBJ2-5; the D gene is perhaps TRBD1, from 5 matching bases. Here the CDR3 is given as CASSLVGAQEETQYF. Here is the DNA: TGTGCCAGCAGCTTGGTTGGGGCGCAGGAGGAGACCCAGTACTTC. The full variable domain, with segments outside the CDR3 supplied by the reference TRBV5-4 and TRBJ2-5 proteins, appears as ETGVTQSPTHLIKTRGQQVTLRCSSQSGHNTVSWYQQALGQGPQFIFQYYREEENGRGNFPPRFSGLQFPNYSSELNVNALELDDSALYLCASSLVGAQEETQYFGPGTRLLVL.